This TCR beta chain was recorded in a study of T cell repertoires in cytomegalovirus infection. Study in general: The study used recently identified HLA-C-restricted and well-studied HLA-B-restricted CMV epitopes. Overall study results and limits: Dominating the ex vivo response were TCR beta clonotypes that were CMV-specific and HLA-C-restricted.

TCRdb passed the reads through MiXCR, listing each CDR3 protein once. The sample includes about 770,000 distinct CDR3 sequences, roughly 29% of them seen just once. This clonotype was recorded at least ten times. Its antigen is undetermined. Looked up from germline, CDR1 is MNHEY and CDR2 is SMNVEV (reference sequence). The CDR3 has 15 residues. V lost 1 base, J lost 4 bases, and 4 bases stayed unmatched. The TCR sequence derives from a human donor in good health (CMV status not recorded). Some clones in this sample may be carry-over from other donors' samples. This specimen consisted of cultured CD8+ T cells from PBMCs, obtained from culture after CMV antigen stimulation. The J gene is TRBJ2-5, the V gene TRBV27; 9 bases align to TRBD2. The CDR3: CASSLLRGGGETQYF. The CDR3, as DNA: TGTGCCAGCAGTTTATTGCGGGGGGGCGGAGAGACCCAGTACTTC.